Below, 6 T cell receptor beta chains from the same sample are listed, as sequenced in a study of spatial heterogeneity in lung cancer. This sample's time point: sample taken at primary tumor resection. These receptors have no identified antigens. Regarding the study as a whole: Intratumoral expanded alpha and beta TCR counts were found to track tumor mutation counts.

Each CDR3 protein is one row after TCRdb ran MiXCR on the 5' RACE reads. There are 25,000 to 30,000 distinct CDR3 sequences in the sample; around 7.4% occur only once, and around 24% lies in the top ten. The material was lung tumor tissue, obtained at surgery. These TCRs come from a male donor with early-stage non-small cell lung cancer.

The table lists this clonotype with many counts. V is TRBV9 and J is TRBJ2-7; a weak D match, TRBD1 (6 bases). From germline, CDR1 is SGDLS and CDR2 YYNGEE. This CDR3 has 15 amino acids. V was shortened by 0 bases and J by 7 bases, with 17 bases between the two germline ends. This chain's CDR3 is CASSVGGTNPQEQYF. In DNA form, the CDR3 reads TGTGCCAGCAGCGTAGGAGGGACAAACCCACAAGAGCAGTACTTC. The whole variable domain, filled in from reference TRBV9 and TRBJ2-7, reads DSGVTQTPKHLITATGQRVTLRCSPRSGDLSVYWYQQSLDQGLQFLIQYYNGEERAKGNILERFSAQQFPDLHSELNLSSLELGDSALYFCASSVGGTNPQEQYFGPGTRLTVT.

Within the sample, this clonotype is large. The chain joins TRBV6-1 to TRBJ1-1, with D uncertain. V was shortened by 1 base and J by 6 bases, with 18 bases between the two germline ends. The CDR3 is made up of 16 amino acids. The germline gives CDR1 MNHNS, CDR2 SASEGT. The CDR3 bases are TGTGCCAGCAGTGAAGGTATCGGAGAAAGGGAGGCTGAAGCTTTCTTT. This sequence encodes CASSEGIGEREAEAFF.

This clonotype was counted between two and nine times. Relative to the germline gene, one junction end is altered; a read error may explain this. The chain employs TRBV7-7 and TRBJ2-7; the D gene is possibly TRBD1 (6 bases). Germline values: CDR1 SSHAT, CDR2 FNYEAQ (reference sequence). This CDR3 comprises 21 residues. CDR3 sequence reads: CASSLGPPTPGHKTRTDEQYF. The CDR3 coding sequence is TGTGCTAGCAGCTTAGGTCCCCCGACACCGGGACACAAGACAAGGACGGACGAGCAGTACTTC.

This clonotype was counted ten times or more. V usage is TRBV12-3 or TRBV12-4 and J usage is TRBJ2-5, with D hard to call. The V and J ends lost 1 base and 1 base respectively, with 7 bases between them. CDR3 length: 14 amino acids. The CDR3 DNA follows: TGTGCCAGCAGTTTAGAGGGCGTCCAAGAGACCCAGTACTTC. The encoded protein is CASSLEGVQETQYF.

The gene calls are TRBV20-1 and TRBJ1-2; unclear D gene. CDR1 DFQATT and CDR2 SNEGSKA come from the germline V gene (reference sequence). The CDR3 loop spans 9 amino acids. Trimming stripped 4 bases from V and 13 bases from J, with 10 bases between. The CDR3 spells CSATHPGTF. CDR3 sequence (DNA): TGCAGTGCTACCCATCCAGGCACCTTC.

This clonotype was found many times. A read error may produce the germline difference seen at one junction end. This chain joins TRBV7-7 and TRBJ2-5, with D perhaps TRBD2 (6 bases). The CDR3 has 16 amino acids. The germline CDR1 and CDR2 sequences are SSHAT and FNYEAQ (reference sequence). CDR3 amino acids: CASSLGSGEAGETQYF. The CDR3 region has the DNA TGTGCTAGCAGCTTAGGGTCCGGGGAGGCGGGCGAGACCCAGTACTTC.